The 24 T cell receptor beta chains given below trace back to one sample, sequenced in a study of shared clonotypes between healthy human individuals. Data came from immunoSEQ multiplex PCR; TCRdb stores just in-frame clones and leaves some out. The sample has about 1 million clones; around 76% are singletons. Sample: memory CD4+ T cells sorted from blood. Subset specified: CD45RA-negative fraction. The receptor set was obtained from a man aged 18 to 35 in good health.

V is TRBV2 and J is TRBJ2-1, with TRBD2 identical over 11 bases. The CDR3 loop spans 16 amino acids. CDR1 and CDR2 from the germline V gene are SNHLY and FYNNEI. V lost 6 bases, J lost 0 bases, and 4 bases stayed unmatched. CDR3 DNA: TGTGCCAGCAGCTTTAGCGGGAGGGCCTCCTACAATGAGCAGTTCTTC. It codes for CASSFSGRASYNEQFF.

This chain uses TRBV7-2 with TRBJ2-7; 9 bases fit TRBD2. With V trimmed by 5 bases and J by 4 bases, 6 bases remained unmatched. Germline V lookup: CDR1 SGHTA, CDR2 FQGNSA. This CDR3 has 14 amino acids. The CDR3 here is CASSHSGGDYEQYF. The CDR3 nucleotides read TGTGCCAGCAGCCATAGCGGGGGTGATTACGAGCAGTACTTC.

For this clone: One end of the junction does not line up with germline, which may come from a read error. The chain recombines TRBV7-7 with TRBJ2-2; 11 nucleotides agree with TRBD2. This CDR3 is built from 16 residues. The germline V gene has CDR1 SSHAT and CDR2 FNYEAQ (reference sequence). The CDR3 is CASSPGLAEGLGELFF. CDR3 coding DNA: TGTGCTAGCAGCCCGGGACTAGCGGAGGGATTGGGGGAGCTGTTTTTT.

This clone came up a few times. The J gene is TRBJ2-7, the V gene TRBV30; possibly TRBD2 for D (5 bases). This CDR3 has 12 residues. V lost 0 bases to trimming and J lost 6 bases, with 9 bases between them. Germline V gene data show CDR1 as GTSNPN and CDR2 as SVGIG (reference sequence). The CDR3 DNA is TGTGCCTGGAGTGTACCGGGGTTCGAGCAGTACTTC. Translating gives CAWSVPGFEQYF.

There are many counts of this clone. CDR3 bases: TGTGCCTGGAGTGGCCTTGTGGGAATCAACACTGAAGCTTTCTTT. Translated: CAWSGLVGINTEAFF. V is TRBV30 and J is TRBJ1-1; D is unresolved. Germline CDR1 reads GTSNPN; CDR2 reads SVGIG (reference sequence). Trimming left V 1 base short and J 2 bases short, with 14 bases between. The CDR3 has 15 residues.

The CDR3 nucleotides read TGCGCCAGCAGCTTGGAAGGGGTTACTGGCAATCAGCCCCAGCATTTT. Its translation is CASSLEGVTGNQPQHF. The chain is built from TRBV5-1 and TRBJ1-5; D is possibly TRBD1 (5 bases). Germline loops: CDR1 SGHRS, CDR2 YFSETQ. Trimming took 0 bases from V and 2 from J, leaving 12 bases between them. The CDR3 is 16 amino acids.

This clone was seen just once. This chain connects TRBV4-1 to TRBJ2-5, with 7 bases identical to TRBD1. Germline CDR1 reads MGHRA; CDR2 reads YSYEKL. J was trimmed by 4 bases and V by 1 base; bases with no gene match: 6. The CDR3 length is 15 residues. In nucleotides, the CDR3 is TGCGCCAGCAGCCAAGGGGACAGAGACGTAGAGACCCAGTACTTC. This encodes CASSQGDRDVETQYF.

The genes are TRBV2 and TRBJ2-3, with D hard to call. The CDR3 has 14 residues. Germline-derived CDR1 and CDR2 are SNHLY and FYNNEI. V was shortened by 6 bases and J by 0 bases, with 10 bases between the two germline ends. DNA of the CDR3: TGTGCCAGCAGGCAGGCCCCTAGCACAGATACGCAGTATTTT. Translation gives CASRQAPSTDTQYF.

This clone was picked up a small number of times. This specimen includes other DNA sequences encoding the same CDR3. The chain employs TRBV5-4 and TRBJ1-2; no definite D call. This CDR3 has 13 residues. CDR1 is SGHNT and CDR2 is YYREEE in the germline V gene (reference sequence). V was pared by 1 base and J by 8 bases, with 12 bases between. Here the CDR3 DNA reads TGTGCCAGCAGCTTGCCGGCGGGATACGGCTACACCTTC. This sequence encodes CASSLPAGYGYTF.

The rearrangement links TRBV5-1 to TRBJ1-5; no definite D call. The CDR3 spans 15 residues. CDR1 is SGHRS, CDR2 YFSETQ, per germline. Deletions cut 0 bases from V and 3 bases from J, with 10 bases between. Written as DNA, the CDR3 is TGCGCCAGCAGCTTGGACCCAGCTAACAATCAGCCCCAGCATTTT. It encodes CASSLDPANNQPQHF.

This sequence joins TRBV19 and TRBJ2-5; 8 bases agree with TRBD1. The CDR3 spans 15 residues. Trimming removed 5 bases from V and 5 bases from J; junction bases left unmatched: 10. Germline V gene data show CDR1 as LNHDA and CDR2 as SQIVND (reference sequence). The CDR3 is CASSQTAGGLETQYF. The CDR3 DNA reads TGTGCCAGTAGTCAAACCGCAGGGGGCTTGGAGACCCAGTACTTC.

A word on this clone: Other DNA sequences in the sample encode the same CDR3. The rearrangement joins TRBV19 to TRBJ1-1; D not certain. The V gene's germline CDR1 is LNHDA and CDR2 SQIVND (reference sequence). V lost 6 bases and J lost 1, with 6 bases in between. The CDR3 has 12 residues. The CDR3 region has the DNA TGTGCCAGTAGCCAGCAGAACACTGAAGCTTTCTTT. Translated, it gives CASSQQNTEAFF.

The genes are TRBV19 and TRBJ2-3; D gene ambiguous. CDR3 length: 11 amino acids. Deletions cut 3 bases from V and 7 bases from J, with 5 bases between. The germline V gene encodes CDR1 LNHDA and CDR2 SQIVND (reference sequence). The CDR3 reads CASSIQNTQYF. CDR3 nucleotide sequence: TGTGCCAGTAGTATCCAAAATACGCAGTATTTT.

This clone was counted at least ten times. This chain joins TRBV5-4 and TRBJ2-5; D is unclear. From germline, CDR1 is SGHNT and CDR2 YYREEE (reference sequence). The CDR3 runs to 14 residues. V was shortened by 4 bases and J by 1 base, with 11 bases between the two germline ends. CDR3 DNA sequence: TGTGCCAGCAGCACTGACGGCCCCCAAGAGACCCAGTACTTC. Amino acids: CASSTDGPQETQYF. Using reference TRBV5-4 and TRBJ2-5 for the parts outside the CDR3, the full variable domain is ETGVTQSPTHLIKTRGQQVTLRCSSQSGHNTVSWYQQALGQGPQFIFQYYREEENGRGNFPPRFSGLQFPNYSSELNVNALELDDSALYLCASSTDGPQETQYFGPGTRLLVL.

In its sample, this clone was seen many times. The chain uses TRBV15 and TRBJ1-2, with D uncertain. Germline CDR1 is LNHNV and CDR2 is YYDKDF (reference sequence). The length of the CDR3 is 13 residues. Trimming cost V 0 bases and J 8 bases, with 10 bases left between them. The CDR3 nucleotides read TGTGCCACCAGCAGAGATAAAGGGTTGGGCTACACCTTC. It yields the protein CATSRDKGLGYTF.

The chain's CDR3 is CASSLGSLVSRTGELFF. The CDR3 DNA reads as TGTGCCAGCAGCTTAGGTTCCCTCGTTAGTCGAACCGGGGAGCTGTTTTTT. V usage is TRBV7-9 and J usage is TRBJ2-2; D gene unclear. V was cut by 1 base and J by 5 bases, with 17 bases left in between. Looked up from germline, CDR1 is SEHNR and CDR2 is FQNEAQ (reference sequence). This CDR3 comprises 17 residues.

The V and J genes are TRBV2 and TRBJ1-6, with D perhaps matching TRBD1 (6 bases). Germline CDR1 and CDR2: SNHLY and FYNNEI. Trimming left V 4 bases short and J 7 bases short, with 11 bases between. This CDR3 is built from 14 residues. DNA for the CDR3: TGTGCCAGCAGTGGGAACAGGGAGAATTCACCCCTCCACTTT. It yields the protein CASSGNRENSPLHF.

Concerning this clone: Since a much larger clone is just one base distant, this may be a read error. The genes are TRBV7-2 and TRBJ2-2; D remains ambiguous. The CDR3 has 12 amino acids. Trimming removed 6 bases at V and 0 bases at J, with 2 bases between. CDR1 is SGHTA, CDR2 FQGNSA, per germline. The CDR3 is CASSTNTGELFF. CDR3 in DNA: TGTGCCAGCAGTACGAACACCGGGGAGCTGTTTTTT.

V is TRBV10-3 and J is TRBJ2-7; the D gene is possibly TRBD1 (6 bases). CDR3 length equals 14 residues. V dropped 6 bases and J dropped 4 bases, with 16 bases sitting between them. Germline values: CDR1 ENHRY, CDR2 SYGVKD. Here the CDR3 reads CAIRGSGHTYEQYF. DNA for the CDR3: TGTGCCATCAGGGGGTCGGGACACACTTACGAGCAGTACTTC.

V and J are TRBV11-2 and TRBJ2-1; 8 bases match TRBD2. Germline V gene data show CDR1 as SGHAT and CDR2 as FQNNGV. CDR3 size: 17 residues. Trimming removed 2 bases from V and 6 bases from J; junction bases left unmatched: 12. The CDR3, as DNA: TGTGCCAGCAGCTTATTCTTAGGAACTAGCGGACTCAATGAGCAGTTCTTC. Protein sequence: CASSLFLGTSGLNEQFF.

The chain has TRBV6-5 and TRBJ1-2, with 10 positions matching TRBD1. The CDR3 sequence is 16 residues long. With V trimmed by 2 bases and J by 7 bases, 10 bases remained unmatched. Per germline, CDR1 MNHEY and CDR2 SVGAGI. Here the CDR3 DNA reads TGTGCCAGCAGTTACGGGACAGGGGCAGGGGAAGCTGGCTACACCTTC. It yields the protein CASSYGTGAGEAGYTF.

This CDR3 is CASSSLGVGAYEQYF. CDR3 coding DNA: TGCGCCAGCAGCTCTTTGGGCGTGGGGGCCTACGAGCAGTACTTC. The chain links TRBV5-1 to TRBJ2-7, with D perhaps assigned TRBD1 or TRBD2 (5 bases each). Trimming took 3 bases from V and 2 from J, leaving 15 bases between them. CDR3 size: 15 residues. CDR1 and CDR2 (germline): SGHRS, YFSETQ.

The genes are TRBV6-1 and TRBJ2-3; no clear D. The length of the CDR3 is 14 residues. Germline assignment: CDR1 MNHNS and CDR2 SASEGT. Here the CDR3 reads CAVLEATSTDTQYF. For the CDR3, the DNA is TGTGCAGTCTTAGAGGCTACTAGCACAGATACGCAGTATTTT.

The chain employs TRBV11-2 and TRBJ2-1; D not resolved. The CDR3 contains 13 residues. Trimming left V 0 bases short and J 8 bases short, with 8 bases between. CDR1 and CDR2 from the germline V gene are SGHAT and FQNNGV. CDR3 residues: CASSLDPNHEQFF. CDR3 bases: TGTGCCAGCAGCTTAGATCCCAACCATGAGCAGTTCTTC.